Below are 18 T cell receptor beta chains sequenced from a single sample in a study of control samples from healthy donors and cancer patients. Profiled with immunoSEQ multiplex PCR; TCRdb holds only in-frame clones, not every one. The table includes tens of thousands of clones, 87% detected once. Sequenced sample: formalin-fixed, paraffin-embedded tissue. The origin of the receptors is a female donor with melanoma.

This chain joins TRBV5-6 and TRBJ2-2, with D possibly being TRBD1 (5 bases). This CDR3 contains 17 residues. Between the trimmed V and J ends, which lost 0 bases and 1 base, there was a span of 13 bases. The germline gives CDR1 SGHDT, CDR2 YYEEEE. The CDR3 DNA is TGTGCCAGCAGCTTGGAAGGACAAGACTTGAACACCGGGGAGCTGTTTTTT. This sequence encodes CASSLEGQDLNTGELFF.

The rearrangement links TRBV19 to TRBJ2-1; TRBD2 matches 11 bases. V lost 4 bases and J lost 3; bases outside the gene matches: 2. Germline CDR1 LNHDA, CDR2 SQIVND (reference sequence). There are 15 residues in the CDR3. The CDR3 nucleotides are TGTGCCAGTAGTACCGGGACTAGCGGCTACAATGAGCAGTTCTTC. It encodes CASSTGTSGYNEQFF.

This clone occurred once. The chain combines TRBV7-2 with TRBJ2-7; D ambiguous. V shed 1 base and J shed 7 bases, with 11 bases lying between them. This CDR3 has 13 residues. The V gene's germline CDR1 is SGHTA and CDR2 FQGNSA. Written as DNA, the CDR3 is TGTGCCAGCAGCTTAGGAGGACCTTGGGAGCAGTACTTC. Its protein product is CASSLGGPWEQYF.

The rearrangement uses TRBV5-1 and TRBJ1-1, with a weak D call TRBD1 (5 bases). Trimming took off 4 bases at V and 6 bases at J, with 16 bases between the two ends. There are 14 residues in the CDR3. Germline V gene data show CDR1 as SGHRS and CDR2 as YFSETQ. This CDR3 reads CASSGGTAKAEAFF. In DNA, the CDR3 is TGCGCCAGCAGCGGCGGGACCGCGAAGGCTGAAGCTTTCTTT.

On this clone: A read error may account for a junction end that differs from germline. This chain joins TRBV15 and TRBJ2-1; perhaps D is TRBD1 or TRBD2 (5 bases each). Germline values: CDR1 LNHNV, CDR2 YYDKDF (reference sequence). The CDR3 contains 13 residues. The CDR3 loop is CATSRDGSGARLF. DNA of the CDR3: TGTGCCACCAGCAGAGATGGGTCCGGGGCCCGCCTCTTC.

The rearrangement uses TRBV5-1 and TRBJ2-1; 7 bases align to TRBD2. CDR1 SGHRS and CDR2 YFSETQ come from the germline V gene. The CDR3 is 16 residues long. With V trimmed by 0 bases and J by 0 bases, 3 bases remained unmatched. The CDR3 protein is CASSLVGGYSYNEQFF. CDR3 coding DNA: TGCGCCAGCAGCTTGGTCGGGGGGTACTCCTACAATGAGCAGTTCTTC.

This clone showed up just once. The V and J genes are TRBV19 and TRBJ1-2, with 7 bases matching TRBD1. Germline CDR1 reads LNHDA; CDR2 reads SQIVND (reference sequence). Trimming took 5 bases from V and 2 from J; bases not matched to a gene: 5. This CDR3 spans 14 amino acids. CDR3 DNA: TGTGCCAGTAGTCTAGGGACAGAAAACTATGGCTACACCTTC. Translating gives CASSLGTENYGYTF.

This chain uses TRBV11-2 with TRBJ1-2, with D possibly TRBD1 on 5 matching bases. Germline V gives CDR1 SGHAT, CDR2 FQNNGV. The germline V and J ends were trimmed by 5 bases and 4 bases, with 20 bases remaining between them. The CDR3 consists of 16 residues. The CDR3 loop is CASSQIGAGPGYGYTF. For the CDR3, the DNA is TGTGCCAGCAGCCAGATTGGGGCAGGCCCTGGCTATGGCTACACCTTC.

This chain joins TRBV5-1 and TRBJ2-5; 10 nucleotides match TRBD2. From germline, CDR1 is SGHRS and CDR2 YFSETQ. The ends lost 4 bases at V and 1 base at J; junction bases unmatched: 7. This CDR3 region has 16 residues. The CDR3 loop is CASSPPGLAVQETQYF. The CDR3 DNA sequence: TGCGCCAGCAGCCCCCCCGGACTAGCGGTCCAAGAGACCCAGTACTTC.

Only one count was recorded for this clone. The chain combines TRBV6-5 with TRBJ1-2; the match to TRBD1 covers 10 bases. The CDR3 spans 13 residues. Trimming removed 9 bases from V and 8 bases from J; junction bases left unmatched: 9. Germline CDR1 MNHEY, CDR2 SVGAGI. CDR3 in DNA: TGTGCCAGGGGACGGGACAGGGGTCGGGGCTACACCTTC. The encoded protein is CARGRDRGRGYTF.

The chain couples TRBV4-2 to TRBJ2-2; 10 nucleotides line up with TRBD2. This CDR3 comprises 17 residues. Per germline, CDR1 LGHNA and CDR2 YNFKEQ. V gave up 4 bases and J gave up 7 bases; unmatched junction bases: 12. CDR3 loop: CASSPQASGRMVGELFF. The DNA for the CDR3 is TGTGCCAGCAGCCCCCAGGCTAGCGGGAGAATGGTCGGGGAGCTGTTTTTT.

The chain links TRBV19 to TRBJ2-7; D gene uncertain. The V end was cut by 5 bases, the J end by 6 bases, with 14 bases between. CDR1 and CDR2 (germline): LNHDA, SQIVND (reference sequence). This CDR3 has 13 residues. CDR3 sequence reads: CASSPSILGEQYF. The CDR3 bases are TGTGCCAGTAGTCCCTCGATTCTGGGCGAGCAGTACTTC.

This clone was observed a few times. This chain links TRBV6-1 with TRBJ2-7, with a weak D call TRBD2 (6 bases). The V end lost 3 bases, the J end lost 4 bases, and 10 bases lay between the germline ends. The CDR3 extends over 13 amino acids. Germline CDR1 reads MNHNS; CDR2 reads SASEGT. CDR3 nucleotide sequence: TGTGCCAGCAGTGATGATCGGGGGTACGAGCAGTACTTC. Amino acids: CASSDDRGYEQYF.

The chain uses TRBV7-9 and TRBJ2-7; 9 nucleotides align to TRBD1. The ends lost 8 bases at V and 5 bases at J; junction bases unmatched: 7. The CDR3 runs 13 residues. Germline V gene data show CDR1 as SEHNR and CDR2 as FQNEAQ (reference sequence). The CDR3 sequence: CASRTGVEDEQYF. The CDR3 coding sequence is TGTGCCAGCCGGACAGGGGTTGAGGACGAGCAGTACTTC. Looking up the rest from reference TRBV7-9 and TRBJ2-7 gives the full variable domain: DTGVSQNPRHKITKRGQNVTFRCDPISEHNRLYWYRQTLGQGPEFLTYFQNEAQLEKSRLLSDRFSAERPKGSFSTLEIQRTEQGDSAMYLCASRTGVEDEQYFGPGTRLTVT.

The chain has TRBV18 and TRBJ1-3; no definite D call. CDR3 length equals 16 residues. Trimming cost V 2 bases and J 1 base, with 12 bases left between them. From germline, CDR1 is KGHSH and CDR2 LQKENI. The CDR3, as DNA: TGTGCCAGCTCACCAGTCAGTTTGGGTTCTGGAAACACCATATATTTT. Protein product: CASSPVSLGSGNTIYF.

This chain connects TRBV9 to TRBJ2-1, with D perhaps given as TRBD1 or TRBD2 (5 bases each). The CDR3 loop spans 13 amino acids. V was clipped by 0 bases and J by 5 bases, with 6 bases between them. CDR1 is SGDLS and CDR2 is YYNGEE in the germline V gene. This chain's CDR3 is CASSVVGDNEQFF. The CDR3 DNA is TGTGCCAGCAGCGTAGTGGGGGACAATGAGCAGTTCTTC.

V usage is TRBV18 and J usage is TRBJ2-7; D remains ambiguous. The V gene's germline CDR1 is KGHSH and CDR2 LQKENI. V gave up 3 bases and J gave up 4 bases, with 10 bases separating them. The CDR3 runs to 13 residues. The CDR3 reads CASSPMNPYEQYF. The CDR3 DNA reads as TGTGCCAGCTCACCCATGAACCCTTACGAGCAGTACTTC.

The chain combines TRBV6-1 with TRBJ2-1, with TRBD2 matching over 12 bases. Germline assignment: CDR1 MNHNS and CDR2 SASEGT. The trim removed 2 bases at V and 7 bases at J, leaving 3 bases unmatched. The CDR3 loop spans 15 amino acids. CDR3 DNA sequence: TGTGCCAGCAGTGAAACTAGCGGGAGGAGAAATGAGCAGTTCTTC. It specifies CASSETSGRRNEQFF.